This T cell receptor beta chain is drawn from a study of blood T cell repertoires in COVID-19. The assay was immunoSEQ multiplex PCR, and TCRdb's table has in-frame clones only and misses some. Among about 12,000 clones listed, approximately 70% were seen once. This CDR3 contains 12 residues. With V trimmed by 5 bases and J by 15 bases, 10 bases remained unmatched. Germline V lookup: CDR1 SGHNT, CDR2 YENEEA. V is TRBV11-3 and J is TRBJ2-1; 7 positions match TRBD1. Sequencing used peripheral blood. The receptor comes from a man between 60 and 75 years old with COVID-19, enrolled during active disease. In DNA, the CDR3 is TGTGCCAGCAGCCCCCGGGCAGGGGGTTCGTTCTTC. Its protein product is CASSPRAGGSFF.